This T cell receptor beta chain was profiled in a study of Graves' ophthalmopathy and Graves' hyperthyroidism. This clonotype was detected ten times or more. V was trimmed by 4 bases and J by 2 bases, leaving 9 bases between them. Per germline, CDR1 DFQATT and CDR2 SNEGSKA (reference sequence). The CDR3 contains 13 residues. Using RNA transcripts, the TCR beta CDR3 regions were amplified. HTBI primers served in a first-round RT-PCR, which a second-round multiplex PCR followed. Via MiXCR, TCRdb re-called the multiplex PCR reads, giving one row per CDR3 protein. This sample has about 15,000 distinct CDR3 sequences, with about half found just once.

This TCR derives from a woman aged 40 to 50 with stable Graves' hyperthyroidism. The rearrangement uses TRBV20-1 and TRBJ1-5; D call uncertain. Sequencing input: peripheral blood. The CDR3 spells CSAITEGNQPQHF. Written as DNA, the CDR3 is TGCAGTGCTATAACGGAGGGCAATCAGCCCCAGCATTTT.